Below, one TCR beta chain is given with its context. The protocol was immunoSEQ multiplex PCR, while the TCRdb copy is restricted to in-frame clones and leaves out a portion. The sample lists 150,000 to 200,000 clones, over 85% seen once, with 15% to 20% in the top ten. This entry comes from a study of blood T cell repertoires in COVID-19. At the level of the study: The cDNA or gDNA used as material had been derived from T cells, B-cell-depleted T cells, or PBMCs.

The CDR3 consists of 15 residues. V was clipped by 4 bases and J by 7 bases; unmatched bases: 8. The germline CDR1 and CDR2 sequences are KGHDR and SFDVKD. Material for sequencing was peripheral blood. This clonotype was sampled from a man between 60 and 75 years old with active or convalescent COVID-19. The chain joins TRBV24-1 to TRBJ2-3, with 9 bases that match TRBD1. The CDR3 sequence: CATSDSGQGLHTQYF. In nucleotides, the CDR3 is TGTGCCACCAGTGACTCGGGACAGGGTTTGCATACGCAGTATTTT.